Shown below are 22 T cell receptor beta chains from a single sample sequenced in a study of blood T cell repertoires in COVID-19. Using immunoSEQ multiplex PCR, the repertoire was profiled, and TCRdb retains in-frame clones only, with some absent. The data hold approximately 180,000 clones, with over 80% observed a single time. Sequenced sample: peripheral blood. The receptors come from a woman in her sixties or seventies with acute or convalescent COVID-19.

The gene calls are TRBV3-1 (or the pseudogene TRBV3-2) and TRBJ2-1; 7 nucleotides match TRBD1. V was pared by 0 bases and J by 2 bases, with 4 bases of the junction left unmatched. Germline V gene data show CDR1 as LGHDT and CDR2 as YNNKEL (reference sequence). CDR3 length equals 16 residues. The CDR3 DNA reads TGTGCCAGCAGCCAAGAGGTCCAGGGGGCCTACAATGAGCAGTTCTTC. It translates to CASSQEVQGAYNEQFF.

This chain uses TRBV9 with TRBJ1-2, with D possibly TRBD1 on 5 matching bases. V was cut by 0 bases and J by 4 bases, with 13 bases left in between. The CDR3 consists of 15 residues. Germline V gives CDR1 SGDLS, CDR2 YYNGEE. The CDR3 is CASSVGVDISYGYTF. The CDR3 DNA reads TGTGCCAGCAGCGTAGGTGTGGACATCAGCTATGGCTACACCTTC.

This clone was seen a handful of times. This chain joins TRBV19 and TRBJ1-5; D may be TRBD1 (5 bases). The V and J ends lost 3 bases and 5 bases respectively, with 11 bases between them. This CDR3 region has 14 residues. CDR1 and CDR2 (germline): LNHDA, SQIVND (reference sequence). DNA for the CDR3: TGTGCCAGTAGTATCTTCAGGGATTATCAGCCCCAGCATTTT. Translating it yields CASSIFRDYQPQHF.

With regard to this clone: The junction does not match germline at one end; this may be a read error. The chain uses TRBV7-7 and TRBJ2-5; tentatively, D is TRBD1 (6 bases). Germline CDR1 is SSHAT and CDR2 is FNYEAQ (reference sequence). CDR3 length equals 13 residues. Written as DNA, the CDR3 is TGTGCTAGCAGCTTGGACAGAAGAGAGACCCAGTACTTC. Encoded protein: CASSLDRRETQYF.

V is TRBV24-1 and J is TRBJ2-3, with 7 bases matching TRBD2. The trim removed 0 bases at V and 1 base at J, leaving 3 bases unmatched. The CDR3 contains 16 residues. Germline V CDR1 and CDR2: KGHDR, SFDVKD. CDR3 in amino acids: CATSDLGRGGTDTQYF. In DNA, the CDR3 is TGTGCCACCAGTGATTTGGGACGGGGGGGCACAGATACGCAGTATTTT.

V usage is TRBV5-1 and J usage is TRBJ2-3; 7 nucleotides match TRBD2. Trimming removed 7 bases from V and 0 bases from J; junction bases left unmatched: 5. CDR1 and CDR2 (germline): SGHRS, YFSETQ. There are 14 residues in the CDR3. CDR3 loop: CASRSGASTDTQYF. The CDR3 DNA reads TGCGCCAGCCGAAGCGGGGCTAGCACAGATACGCAGTATTTT.

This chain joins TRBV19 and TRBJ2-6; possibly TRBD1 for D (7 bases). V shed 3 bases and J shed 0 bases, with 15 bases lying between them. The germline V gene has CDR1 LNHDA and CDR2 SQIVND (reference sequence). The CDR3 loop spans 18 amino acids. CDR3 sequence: CASSIRGGGGSGANVLTF. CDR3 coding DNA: TGTGCCAGTAGTATTCGCGGAGGGGGCGGCTCTGGGGCCAACGTCCTGACTTTC.

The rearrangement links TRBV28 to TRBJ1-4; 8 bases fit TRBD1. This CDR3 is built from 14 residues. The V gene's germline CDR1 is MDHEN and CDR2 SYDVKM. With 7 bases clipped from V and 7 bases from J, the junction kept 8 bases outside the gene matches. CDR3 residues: CASIKTGAAEKLFF. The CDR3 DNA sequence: TGTGCCAGCATCAAGACAGGGGCGGCTGAAAAACTGTTTTTT.

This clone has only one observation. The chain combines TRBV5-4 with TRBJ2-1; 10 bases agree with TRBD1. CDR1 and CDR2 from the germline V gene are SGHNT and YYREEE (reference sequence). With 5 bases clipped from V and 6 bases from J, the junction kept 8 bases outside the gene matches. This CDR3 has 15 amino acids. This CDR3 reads CASSPRDRGSNEQFF. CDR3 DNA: TGTGCCAGCAGTCCCCGGGACAGGGGTAGCAATGAGCAGTTCTTC.

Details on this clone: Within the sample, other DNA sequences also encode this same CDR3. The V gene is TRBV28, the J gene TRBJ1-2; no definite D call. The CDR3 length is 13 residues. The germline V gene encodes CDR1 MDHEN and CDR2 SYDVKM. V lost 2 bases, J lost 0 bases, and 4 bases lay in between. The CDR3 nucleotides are TGTGCCAGCAGTTTACAGGCTAACTATGGCTACACCTTC. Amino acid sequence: CASSLQANYGYTF.

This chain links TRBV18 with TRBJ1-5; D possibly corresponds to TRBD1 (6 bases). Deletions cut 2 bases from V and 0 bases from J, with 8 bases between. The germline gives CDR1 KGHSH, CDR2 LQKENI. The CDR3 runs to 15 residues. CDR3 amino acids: CASSPNRDSNQPQHF. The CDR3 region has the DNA TGTGCCAGCTCACCAAACAGGGATAGCAATCAGCCCCAGCATTTT.

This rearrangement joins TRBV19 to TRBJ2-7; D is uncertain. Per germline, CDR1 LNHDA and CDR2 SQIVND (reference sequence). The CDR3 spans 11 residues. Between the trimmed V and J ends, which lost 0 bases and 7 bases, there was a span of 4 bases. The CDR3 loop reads CASSIDLEQYF. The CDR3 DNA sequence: TGTGCCAGTAGTATAGACTTGGAGCAGTACTTC.

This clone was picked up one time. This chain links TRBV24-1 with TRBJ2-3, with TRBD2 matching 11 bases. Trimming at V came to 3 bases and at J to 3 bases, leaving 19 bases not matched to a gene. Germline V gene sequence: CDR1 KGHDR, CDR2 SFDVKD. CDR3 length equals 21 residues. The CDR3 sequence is CATSDPRIDSGGARLTDTQYF. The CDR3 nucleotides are TGTGCCACCAGTGATCCCCGAATAGATAGCGGGGGGGCCCGTTTGACAGATACGCAGTATTTT.

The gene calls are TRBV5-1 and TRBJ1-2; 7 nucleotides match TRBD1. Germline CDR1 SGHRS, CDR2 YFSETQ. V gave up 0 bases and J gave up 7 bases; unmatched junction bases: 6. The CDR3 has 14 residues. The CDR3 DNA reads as TGCGCCAGCAGCTTGGGTGGGACAGCTAGTGGCTACACCTTC. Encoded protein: CASSLGGTASGYTF.

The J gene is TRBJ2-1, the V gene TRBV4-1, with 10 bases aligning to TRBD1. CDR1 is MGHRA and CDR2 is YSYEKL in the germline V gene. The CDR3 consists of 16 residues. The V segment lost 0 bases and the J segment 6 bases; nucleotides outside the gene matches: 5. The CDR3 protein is CASSQDRDRGFNEQFF. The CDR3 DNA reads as TGCGCCAGCAGCCAAGATAGGGACAGGGGATTCAATGAGCAGTTCTTC.

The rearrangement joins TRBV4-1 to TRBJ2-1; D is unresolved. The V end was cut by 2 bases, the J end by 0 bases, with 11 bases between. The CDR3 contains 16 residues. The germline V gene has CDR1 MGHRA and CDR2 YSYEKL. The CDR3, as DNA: TGCGCCAGCAGCCAAAGAGTGGAGAGCTCCTACAATGAGCAGTTCTTC. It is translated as CASSQRVESSYNEQFF.

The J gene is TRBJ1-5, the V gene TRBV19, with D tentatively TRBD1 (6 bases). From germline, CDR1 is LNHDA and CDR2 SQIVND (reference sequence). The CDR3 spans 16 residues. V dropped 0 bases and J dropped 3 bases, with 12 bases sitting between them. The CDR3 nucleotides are TGTGCCAGTAGTATAGACAGGGGAGAACCCAATCAGCCCCAGCATTTT. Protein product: CASSIDRGEPNQPQHF.

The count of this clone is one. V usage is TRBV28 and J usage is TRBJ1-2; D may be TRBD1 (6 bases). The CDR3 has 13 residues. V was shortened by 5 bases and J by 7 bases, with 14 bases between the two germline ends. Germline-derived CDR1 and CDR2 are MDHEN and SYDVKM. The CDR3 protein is CASSPSTGPGYTF. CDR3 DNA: TGTGCCAGCAGTCCCTCAACAGGGCCTGGCTACACCTTC.

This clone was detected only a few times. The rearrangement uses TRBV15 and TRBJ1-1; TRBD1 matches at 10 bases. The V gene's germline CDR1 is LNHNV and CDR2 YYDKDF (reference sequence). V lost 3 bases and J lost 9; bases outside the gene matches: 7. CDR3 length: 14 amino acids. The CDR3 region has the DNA TGTGCCACCAGCAGGGATAGACAGGGGGCGAAAGCTTTCTTT. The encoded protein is CATSRDRQGAKAFF.

The DNA for the CDR3 is TGTGCCAGCAGCTTTTCCAGGTCCCATGGCTACACCTTC. Encoded protein: CASSFSRSHGYTF. This chain uses TRBV7-2 with TRBJ1-2, with D unresolved. Trimming stripped 3 bases from V and 6 bases from J, with 11 bases between. CDR3 length equals 13 residues. CDR1 is SGHTA, CDR2 FQGNSA, per germline.

The CDR3, as DNA: TGTGCCACCCGGGACAGGGGGGCGGCCACTGAAGCTTTCTTT. Protein: CATRDRGAATEAFF. The genes are TRBV24-1 and TRBJ1-1; 11 positions agree with TRBD1. The CDR3 length is 14 residues. From germline, CDR1 is KGHDR and CDR2 SFDVKD. Trimming removed 9 bases from V and 4 bases from J; junction bases left unmatched: 6.

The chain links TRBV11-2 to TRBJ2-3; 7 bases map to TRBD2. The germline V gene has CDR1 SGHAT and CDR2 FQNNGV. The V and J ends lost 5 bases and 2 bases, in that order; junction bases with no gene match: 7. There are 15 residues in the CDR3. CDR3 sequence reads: CASSVGLGNTDTQYF. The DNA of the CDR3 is TGTGCCAGCAGCGTAGGACTAGGGAACACAGATACGCAGTATTTT.